This T cell receptor (beta chain) was documented in a study of blood T cell repertoires in COVID-19. Study context: Specimens from acute and convalescent COVID-19 originated in the United States, Italy and Spain. PBMCs, B-cell-depleted T cells, or T cells provided the cDNA or gDNA that made up the material.

The germline V gene encodes CDR1 SEHNR and CDR2 FQNEAQ (reference sequence). V shed 6 bases and J shed 6 bases, with 14 bases lying between them. This CDR3 is built from 14 residues. Source study methods: Scientists estimated how many nucleated cells there were by amplifying reference gene primers. The assay was immunoSEQ multiplex PCR, and TCRdb's table has in-frame clones only and misses some. V and J calls and clone size are those listed in that table; D and trimming were worked out from the DNA. The sample holds about 80,000 clones, roughly four fifths seen once. The sequenced sample was peripheral blood. The source is an elderly man with acute or convalescent COVID-19. The J gene is TRBJ1-4, the V gene TRBV7-9, with unresolved D. The CDR3 DNA is TGTGCCAGCAGGGTAGCCGGCGGGGATGAAAAACTGTTTTTT. This codes for CASRVAGGDEKLFF.